The next 5 T cell receptor beta chains were all read from a single sample in a study of cytomegalovirus exposure and HLA in healthy donors. PCR employed 60 Vbeta and 13 Jbeta primers. The table came from immunoSEQ multiplex PCR; TCRdb's copy has only in-frame clones and leaves some out. Of fewer than 200,000 clones listed, 80% to 85% are singletons. The specimen sequenced was PBMCs. The receptor source for this set is a woman between 25 and 40 years old in good health and CMV-seronegative.

The chain recombines TRBV4-3 with TRBJ2-1; 7 positions match TRBD1. Germline CDR1 reads LGHNA; CDR2 reads YSLEER. V dropped 4 bases and J dropped 4; count of bases not matched to a gene: 7. This CDR3 contains 15 residues. The CDR3, as DNA: TGCGCCAGCAGCCGAGACAGGGTGGGATACAATGAGCAGTTCTTC. This translates into CASSRDRVGYNEQFF.

V and J are TRBV10-1 and TRBJ2-1; 12 nucleotides line up with TRBD2. Germline values: CDR1 WNHNN, CDR2 SYGVQD (reference sequence). V shed 6 bases, J shed 5 bases, and the junction held 5 bases outside the gene matches. The CDR3 extends over 15 amino acids. The CDR3 loop is CASSLTSGGDNEQFF. The CDR3 region has the DNA TGCGCCAGCAGCTTGACTAGCGGGGGAGACAATGAGCAGTTCTTC.

The chain couples TRBV19 to TRBJ2-1, with D perhaps TRBD2 (6 bases). Germline lookup yields CDR1 LNHDA and CDR2 SQIVND (reference sequence). This CDR3 has 14 residues. The V gene lost 6 bases and the J gene lost 7 bases, with 16 bases spanning the gap. The CDR3 sequence: CASSPNGGGNEQFF. The CDR3 nucleotides read TGTGCCAGTAGCCCCAACGGAGGAGGGAATGAGCAGTTCTTC.

This clone was picked up a small number of times. The rearrangement links TRBV15 to TRBJ1-5; possibly TRBD1 for D (5 bases). Per germline, CDR1 LNHNV and CDR2 YYDKDF (reference sequence). The V gene lost 2 bases and the J gene lost 1 base, with 15 bases spanning the gap. The length of the CDR3 is 17 residues. The CDR3 sequence is CATSRKLDSASNQPQHF. The CDR3 bases are TGTGCCACCAGCAGAAAGTTAGACAGTGCGAGCAATCAGCCCCAGCATTTT.

This rearrangement joins TRBV7-2 to TRBJ2-1; tentative D call: TRBD1 (5 bases). CDR3 size: 14 residues. The germline V gene encodes CDR1 SGHTA and CDR2 FQGNSA. Trimming shortened V by 1 base and J by 6 bases, and 10 bases separated the two germline ends. The CDR3 sequence is CASSLVAGSNEQFF. The CDR3 DNA reads as TGTGCCAGCAGCTTAGTTGCAGGGTCCAATGAGCAGTTCTTC.